The 27 T cell receptor beta chains below all came from one sample that was sequenced in a study of OX40 agonist ivuxolimab in advanced cancers. Assay used: immunoSEQ multiplex PCR; TCRdb lists only in-frame clones, some missing. The data hold approximately 49,000 clones, with around four fifths observed a single time. The material was CD4+ or CD8+ T cells sorted from blood, obtained in a trial of the OX40 agonist ivuxolimab. Every receptor here comes from an adult with an advanced solid tumor such as melanoma, head and neck, liver or kidney cancer.

The J gene is TRBJ2-7, the V gene TRBV13, with 11 bases matching TRBD1. CDR1 PRHDT and CDR2 FYEKMQ come from the germline V gene (reference sequence). Trimming took 0 bases from V and 4 from J; bases not matched to a gene: 2. The CDR3 covers 15 residues. The CDR3 DNA reads as TGTGCCAGCAGCTTAGGCGGACAGGGGGCGTACGAGCAGTACTTC. This sequence encodes CASSLGGQGAYEQYF.

This clone has just one count. V is TRBV27 and J is TRBJ2-3; D is unclear. The V end lost 6 bases, the J end lost 5 bases, and 15 bases lay between the germline ends. Germline values: CDR1 MNHEY, CDR2 SMNVEV (reference sequence). The CDR3 length is 14 residues. The CDR3 here is CASSSSNARDTQYF. The CDR3 DNA reads TGTGCCAGCAGCTCCTCGAATGCTAGAGATACGCAGTATTTT.

V gene TRBV28 combines with J gene TRBJ2-1; TRBD2 aligns across 10 bases. Germline values: CDR1 MDHEN, CDR2 SYDVKM. This CDR3 contains 16 residues. The trim removed 3 bases at V and 3 bases at J, leaving 5 bases unmatched. In nucleotides, the CDR3 is TGTGCCAGCAGTTTCATAGCGGGAGGAGGCTACAATGAGCAGTTCTTC. Translation gives CASSFIAGGGYNEQFF.

V and J are TRBV10-2 and TRBJ1-4, with a tentative D call TRBD1 (6 bases). From germline, CDR1 is WSHSY and CDR2 SAAADI. Trimming removed 3 bases from V and 7 bases from J, with 6 bases in between. The CDR3 is made up of 12 amino acids. The CDR3 region has the DNA TGCGCCAGCAGTGAAGGGGGTGAAAAACTGTTTTTT. As protein: CASSEGGEKLFF.

Notes on this clone: A junction end diverges from the germline sequence, so it may reflect a read error. The chain has TRBV9 and TRBJ2-1, with 8 bases fitting TRBD2. Germline values: CDR1 SGDLS, CDR2 YYNGEE. This CDR3 has 16 residues. This chain's CDR3 is CASSVAQRGPYSEQFF. The CDR3 DNA reads as TGTGCCAGCAGCGTAGCGCAGCGGGGGCCCTACAGTGAGCAGTTCTTC.

The rearrangement uses TRBV10-3 and TRBJ2-7; D call uncertain. Germline assignment: CDR1 ENHRY and CDR2 SYGVKD. CDR3 size: 13 residues. Trimming stripped 8 bases from V and 6 bases from J, with 17 bases between. In DNA, the CDR3 is TGTGCCATCGCGAACGTATTTGGGGTCGAGCAGTACTTC. Residues: CAIANVFGVEQYF.

This clone has just one count. This chain uses TRBV7-4 with TRBJ2-6; D is possibly TRBD2 (5 bases). The CDR3 consists of 17 residues. Germline CDR1 reads SGHVT; CDR2 reads SQSDAQ. The V and J ends lost 5 bases and 5 bases respectively, with 19 bases between them. CDR3 sequence reads: CASSTSSSQSRANVLTF. Here the CDR3 DNA reads TGTGCCAGCAGCACATCTAGCTCACAAAGTCGGGCCAACGTCCTGACTTTC.

The rearrangement uses TRBV19 and TRBJ2-7; 8 bases fit TRBD1. After removal of 5 bases from V and 3 bases from J, the junction contained 3 bases not matched to a gene. The CDR3 loop spans 13 amino acids. Germline values: CDR1 LNHDA, CDR2 SQIVND (reference sequence). This chain's CDR3 is CASSLGQGYEQYF. In DNA, the CDR3 is TGTGCCAGTAGTCTCGGACAGGGCTACGAGCAGTACTTC. The variable domain in full, completed from reference TRBV19 and TRBJ2-7, reads DGGITQSPKYLFRKEGQNVTLSCEQNLNHDAMYWYRQDPGQGLRLIYYSQIVNDFQKGDIAEGYSVSREKKESFPLTVTSAQKNPTAFYLCASSLGQGYEQYFGPGTRLTVT.

The chain links TRBV5-1 to TRBJ2-3; the D is unclear. V lost 4 bases and J 2 bases, leaving 2 bases between the germline ends. The CDR3 length is 11 residues. Germline CDR1 SGHRS, CDR2 YFSETQ. The CDR3: CASSNTDTQYF. CDR3 coding DNA: TGCGCCAGCAGCAACACAGATACGCAGTATTTT.

V usage is TRBV27 and J usage is TRBJ1-3, with D possibly matching TRBD1 (6 bases). Trimming removed 7 bases from V and 0 bases from J, with 22 bases in between. This CDR3 is built from 18 residues. Germline CDR1 and CDR2: MNHEY and SMNVEV (reference sequence). As DNA, the CDR3 is TGTGCCAGCATTTTGCCCATCGGACAGCGCCTCTCTGGAAACACCATATATTTT. Its protein product is CASILPIGQRLSGNTIYF.

The rearrangement joins TRBV19 to TRBJ1-4; 8 bases are shared with TRBD1. Losses at the gene ends were 5 bases for V and 6 bases for J; bases not matched to a gene: 11. Germline V gives CDR1 LNHDA, CDR2 SQIVND (reference sequence). CDR3 length: 16 residues. The CDR3 region has the DNA TGTGCCAGTAGTCTCTCCCTCAGGGGGCAGGATGAAAAACTGTTTTTT. Encoded protein: CASSLSLRGQDEKLFF.

The chain links TRBV7-6 to TRBJ1-5; possible D gene TRBD1, 6 bases. V was cut by 5 bases and J by 6 bases, with 14 bases left in between. In germline, CDR1 is SGHVS, CDR2 FNYEAQ. The CDR3 is 14 amino acids. Written as DNA, the CDR3 is TGTGCCAGCAGCCTGGGGGGCGGCGTTCAGCCCCAGCATTTT. Amino acid sequence: CASSLGGGVQPQHF.

This clone turned up a few times. The chain joins TRBV15 to TRBJ1-4; TRBD1 is a possible D gene (5 bases). The V and J ends lost 6 bases and 0 bases respectively, with 20 bases between them. Germline V gives CDR1 LNHNV, CDR2 YYDKDF (reference sequence). The CDR3 is 18 amino acids. DNA for the CDR3: TGTGCCACCAGACCAGGGATAAATAGGATCGCAACTAATGAAAAACTGTTTTTT. As protein: CATRPGINRIATNEKLFF.

V is TRBV7-2 and J is TRBJ1-5, with D hard to call. Germline loops: CDR1 SGHTA, CDR2 FQGNSA. With 1 base removed from V and 2 bases from J, the gap between germline ends came to 12 bases. CDR3 length equals 16 residues. CDR3 region: CASSLVPGIGNQPQHF. The DNA for the CDR3 is TGTGCCAGCAGCTTAGTCCCGGGGATCGGCAATCAGCCCCAGCATTTT.

The CDR3 DNA is TGCAGCGTTGCCCCAATAGCGGGTTACGAGCAGTACTTC. It yields the protein CSVAPIAGYEQYF. This sequence joins TRBV29-1 and TRBJ2-5, with 7 bases lining up with TRBD2. The assigned J gene may be wrong: the sequence end matches TRBJ2-7 better. This CDR3 region has 13 residues. Germline V lookup: CDR1 SQVTM, CDR2 ANQGSEA.

The table lists this clone with a few counts. The chain is built from TRBV29-1 and TRBJ1-4; D unclear. CDR1 is SQVTM, CDR2 ANQGSEA, per germline. Trimming pared 5 bases from V and 4 bases from J, leaving 14 bases between. CDR3 size: 14 residues. The CDR3 loop reads CSVYPDSSNEKLFF. The CDR3 DNA reads as TGCAGCGTTTACCCCGACTCCAGTAATGAAAAACTGTTTTTT.

The rearrangement uses TRBV27 and TRBJ1-5, with unresolved D. Germline V lookup: CDR1 MNHEY, CDR2 SMNVEV (reference sequence). Trimming shortened V by 2 bases and J by 3 bases, and 11 bases separated the two germline ends. The CDR3 is made up of 15 amino acids. CDR3 in amino acids: CASSLALATNQPQHF. CDR3 sequence (DNA): TGTGCCAGCAGTTTAGCTCTTGCGACCAATCAGCCCCAGCATTTT.

The chain is built from TRBV28 and TRBJ2-7; the D call may be TRBD1 or TRBD2 (5 bases each). The CDR3 consists of 15 residues. V was trimmed by 4 bases and J by 2 bases, leaving 15 bases between them. The germline CDR1 and CDR2 sequences are MDHEN and SYDVKM. CDR3 bases: TGTGCCAGCAGTTCCCGTGGGGGTCACACCTACGAGCAGTACTTC. Translated: CASSSRGGHTYEQYF. Together with reference TRBV28 and TRBJ2-7, the CDR3 gives the full variable domain: DVKVTQSSRYLVKRTGEKVFLECVQDMDHENMFWYRQDPGLGLRLIYFSYDVKMKEKGDIPEGYSVSREKKERFSLILESASTNQTSMYLCASSSRGGHTYEQYFGPGTRLTVT.

This clone has a handful of counts. Within the sample, other DNA sequences also encode this same CDR3. The rearrangement links TRBV27 to TRBJ2-1; 11 bases map to TRBD1. CDR3 length: 15 residues. Per the germline V gene, CDR1 is MNHEY and CDR2 is SMNVEV (reference sequence). Unmatched junction bases numbered 1, after V lost 0 bases and J lost 6 bases. The CDR3 here is CASSLSGQGGNEQFF. For the CDR3, the DNA is TGTGCCAGCAGTTTATCGGGACAGGGGGGCAATGAGCAGTTCTTC.

The CDR3 sequence: CSVIDGTYEQYF. The CDR3 DNA is TGCAGCGTTATAGACGGAACCTACGAGCAGTACTTC. The gene calls are TRBV29-1 and TRBJ2-7; the D is unclear. CDR1 is SQVTM and CDR2 is ANQGSEA in the germline V gene. The CDR3 covers 12 residues. V lost 5 bases and J lost 2, with 10 bases in between.

The chain joins TRBV11-3 to TRBJ1-1; D is uncertain. CDR1 and CDR2 from the germline V gene are SGHNT and YENEEA. V shed 2 bases and J shed 5 bases, with 18 bases lying between them. The length of the CDR3 is 16 residues. The DNA for the CDR3 is TGTGCCAGCAGCTTACAAATTCGACGGATGGGGACTGAAGCTTTCTTT. This translates into CASSLQIRRMGTEAFF. Based on the CDR3 plus reference TRBV11-3 and TRBJ1-1, the full variable domain is EAGVVQSPRYKIIEKKQPVAFWCNPISGHNTLYWYLQNLGQGPELLIRYENEEAVDDSQLPKDRFSAERLKGVDSTLKIQPAELGDSAVYLCASSLQIRRMGTEAFFGQGTRLTVV.

J is TRBJ2-5 and V is TRBV30, with 11 bases lining up with TRBD1. CDR1 is GTSNPN, CDR2 SVGIG, per germline (reference sequence). The V gene end was trimmed by 2 bases and the J gene end by 4 bases; junction bases not matched to a gene: 3. The CDR3 is 14 residues long. Here the CDR3 reads CAWSRTGGLETQYF. DNA of the CDR3: TGTGCCTGGAGTAGGACAGGGGGCTTAGAGACCCAGTACTTC.

V and J are TRBV7-9 and TRBJ1-2; 9 bases align to TRBD1. V was pared by 5 bases and J by 5 bases, with 9 bases of the junction left unmatched. CDR1 is SEHNR and CDR2 is FQNEAQ in the germline V gene (reference sequence). The CDR3 sequence is 15 residues long. CDR3 amino acids: CASSRDSGTGYGYTF. DNA for the CDR3: TGTGCCAGCAGCAGAGACTCCGGGACAGGGTATGGCTACACCTTC.

This chain uses TRBV27 with TRBJ2-7; D could derive from TRBD1 or TRBD2 (5 bases each). The germline CDR1 and CDR2 sequences are MNHEY and SMNVEV (reference sequence). CDR3 length equals 15 residues. V shed 5 bases and J shed 2 bases, with 16 bases lying between them. The CDR3 here is CASSLTTGAAYEQYF. DNA for the CDR3: TGTGCCAGCAGTCTTACCACCGGGGCGGCCTACGAGCAGTACTTC.

V is TRBV6-6 and J is TRBJ2-7, with D perhaps TRBD1 (6 bases). Trimming removed 0 bases from V and 5 bases from J, with 17 bases in between. This CDR3 spans 16 amino acids. Looked up from germline, CDR1 is MNHNY and CDR2 is SVGAGI (reference sequence). The CDR3 spells CASSYSLQGPLHEQYF. Here the CDR3 DNA reads TGTGCCAGCAGTTACTCGCTTCAGGGGCCTCTTCACGAGCAGTACTTC.

The chain employs TRBV13 and TRBJ2-2; TRBD1 agrees at 8 bases. The CDR3 length is 16 residues. Per the germline V gene, CDR1 is PRHDT and CDR2 is FYEKMQ (reference sequence). The V and J ends lost 5 bases and 2 bases, in that order; junction bases with no gene match: 7. The CDR3 region has the DNA TGTGCCAGCAGCCCTGACAGGGGCCAAAACACCGGGGAGCTGTTTTTT. Amino acids: CASSPDRGQNTGELFF.

The chain joins TRBV27 to TRBJ2-3; 7 bases agree with TRBD2. CDR1 MNHEY and CDR2 SMNVEV come from the germline V gene (reference sequence). Losses at the gene ends were 2 bases for V and 6 bases for J; bases not matched to a gene: 8. The CDR3 has 15 amino acids. The CDR3 loop reads CASSLVAGAVDTQYF. The CDR3, as DNA: TGTGCCAGCAGTTTAGTGGCGGGAGCTGTGGATACGCAGTATTTT.